The clone carrying this T cell receptor beta chain was found many times. What it recognizes is unknown. The CDR3 length is 14 residues. CDR1 and CDR2 (germline): DFQATT, SNEGSKA (reference sequence). Trimming at V came to 5 bases and at J to 1 base, leaving 1 base not matched to a gene. The data originate from a study of T-cell reconstitution after alpha-beta-depleted transplantation in children. General study results and limits: Reports say that about two months after transplant, the alpha-beta T cells came out of several hundred graft clones that had expanded. Newly made T cells mostly supplied T-cell counts and diversity one year after transplant. Surviving recipient T cells and thymic progenitors underlay high day-60 TCRbeta diversity in some patients.

A TCRbeta library incorporating unique molecular identifiers was prepared. MiXCR was run by TCRdb on the PCR reads, yielding one entry per CDR3 protein. The top ten hold approximately 30% of the sample, which has about 980,000 distinct CDR3 sequences, about 26% seen once. This rearrangement joins TRBV20-1 to TRBJ2-3; 12 bases are a match to TRBD2. Here the sequenced sample was PBMCs, mostly from graft donor cells, taken 360 days after TCRalphabeta/CD19-depleted stem cell transplant. The TCR sequence derives from a boy younger than two who had a stem cell transplant for SCID, so the T cells may come from the graft donor. Here the CDR3 reads CSAPSGGGTDTQYF. The DNA for the CDR3 is TGCAGTGCTCCTAGCGGGGGGGGCACAGATACGCAGTATTTT.